Here is one T cell receptor beta chain with its context. The target of this receptor is not known. In this entry, gene names and germline sequences are mouse ones. The read terminates 1 residue before the CDR3 end, so the remaining end is supplied by the germline J gene. This sample stems from a study of tissue T cells after allogeneic stem cell transplantation (dated by TCRdb to about 2022). The study in broad terms: The study profiled TCR beta repertoires in many tissues obtained from research autopsies of patients with and without GVHD, and also in mouse models of GVHD. On the human side, the study was prospective and observational, with no blinding or randomization.

In light of the paper, this sample's time point label describes: mouse harvest day 14 after allogeneic transplant. Mouse grafts combined 10^7 T-cell-depleted bone marrow cells with 10^6 splenic CD5+ T cells, given via tail vein injection. A major MHC-mismatch B6 (H2b) into BALB/c (H2d) model was used to model mouse GVHD, and tissues were profiled at day 7 or 14. On day 7 or 14 post-transplant, mouse tissues and retro-orbital blood were harvested with separate sterile tools for each animal, and livers were flushed beforehand. Before genomic DNA isolation with the DNeasy Blood & Tissue Kit, mouse tissues were minced with razor blades in buffered saline. Ends trimmed: V by 0 bases, J by 4 bases; bases unmatched to a gene: 4. Looking up the germline V gene (reference sequence) yields CDR1 KGHPV and CDR2 FQNQEV. The CDR3 covers 15 residues, taking in both the cysteine and the phenylalanine. Sequencing covers 42 bases of the CDR3, shown here with the frame starting at base 1.

What the work shows at the level of the full study, not this receptor alone: A small and clinically heterogeneous patient cohort was studied, and sampling depth was acknowledged as a limitation. Which tissue TCRs were alloreactive or antigen-specific was not determined in the study, and some clones might have been persisting host cells. Within patients, how anatomically similar the tissues were was a key factor in shaping TCR repertoire composition, regardless of disease or transplant status. In both patients and mice, only a limited portion of the TCR repertoire detected in tissues was captured by blood and spleen T cells. Only a few T cell clones appeared in more than one patient, yet motif-based clustering showed tissue-specific repertoire signatures that were shared between patients.

Library creation used the immunoSEQ multiplex PCR assay. TCRbeta CDR3 sequencing was performed at survey depth by Adaptive Biotechnologies, and CDR3 sequences, V/J genes, productive frequency and template counts were reported. TCR beta CDR3 regions were amplified from genomic DNA rather than RNA. For the original study's pipeline: Jensen-Shannon divergence was used to quantify pairwise repertoire overlap between tissues, with a value of 1 indicating complete divergence and a value of 0 indicating identical repertoires. Based on pairwise JSD values, tissues were grouped by single-linkage agglomerative hierarchical clustering, and the results were shown as dendrograms. GLIPH2 was run on all patient samples with simulation_depth 1000, kmer_min_depth 3 and cdr3_length_cutoff 8, and groups with more than two unique CDR3s were retained. A standardized tissue-overlap score extrapolated Jaccard GLIPH-group overlap across patients to a standard repertoire size of 1000 clones. To look at how diversity was associated with clinical or experimental variables, linear mixed-effect models were used, with tissue treated as a fixed effect and individual treated as a random effect. This is the immuneACCESS table as TCRdb keeps it, with only in-frame sequences that have V and J called. A part of the clones is gone; compared with another copy, unresolved V genes explain less than half, and the rest is unexplained. That table furnishes V, J and clone size, whereas the DNA furnished D and trimming. The sample table shows about 7,400 clones, and 34% are seen once. The top ten clonotypes cover roughly 3.5% of the sample.

Rearrangement joined TRBV26 to TRBJ1-1; TRBD1 fits 8 bases in the junction. Input material: skin. The source is a female BALB/c mouse given C57BL/6 T cells with graft-versus-host disease after an allogeneic hematopoietic cell transplant. The CDR3 corresponds to CASSLSTGGGTEVFF. The CDR3 DNA, read in part, is TGTGCCAGCAGTCTGTCCACAGGGGGGGGCACAGAAGTCTTC.